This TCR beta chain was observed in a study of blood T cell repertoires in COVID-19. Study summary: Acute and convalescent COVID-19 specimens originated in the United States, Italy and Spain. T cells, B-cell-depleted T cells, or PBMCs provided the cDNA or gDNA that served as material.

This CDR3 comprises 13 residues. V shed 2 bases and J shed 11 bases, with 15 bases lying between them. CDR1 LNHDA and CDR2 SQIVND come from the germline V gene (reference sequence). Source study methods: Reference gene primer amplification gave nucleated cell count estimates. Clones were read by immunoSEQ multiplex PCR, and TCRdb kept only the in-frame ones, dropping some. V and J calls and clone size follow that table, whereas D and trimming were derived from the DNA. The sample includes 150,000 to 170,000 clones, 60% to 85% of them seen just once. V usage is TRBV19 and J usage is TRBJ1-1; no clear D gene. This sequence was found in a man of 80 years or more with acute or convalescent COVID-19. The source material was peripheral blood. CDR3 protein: CASSIRGQMEAFF. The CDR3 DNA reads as TGTGCCAGTAGTATAAGAGGGCAGATGGAGGCTTTCTTT.